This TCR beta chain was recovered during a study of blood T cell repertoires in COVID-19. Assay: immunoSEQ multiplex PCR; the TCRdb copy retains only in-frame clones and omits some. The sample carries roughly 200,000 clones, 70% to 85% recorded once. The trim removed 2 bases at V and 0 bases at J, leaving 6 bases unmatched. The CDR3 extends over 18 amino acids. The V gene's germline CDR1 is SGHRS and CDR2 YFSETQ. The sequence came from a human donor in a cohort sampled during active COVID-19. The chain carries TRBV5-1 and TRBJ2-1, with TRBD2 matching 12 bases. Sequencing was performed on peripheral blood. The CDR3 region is CASSLSSGRVSSYNEQFF. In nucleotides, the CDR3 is TGCGCCAGCAGCTTATCTAGCGGGAGGGTAAGCTCCTACAATGAGCAGTTCTTC.